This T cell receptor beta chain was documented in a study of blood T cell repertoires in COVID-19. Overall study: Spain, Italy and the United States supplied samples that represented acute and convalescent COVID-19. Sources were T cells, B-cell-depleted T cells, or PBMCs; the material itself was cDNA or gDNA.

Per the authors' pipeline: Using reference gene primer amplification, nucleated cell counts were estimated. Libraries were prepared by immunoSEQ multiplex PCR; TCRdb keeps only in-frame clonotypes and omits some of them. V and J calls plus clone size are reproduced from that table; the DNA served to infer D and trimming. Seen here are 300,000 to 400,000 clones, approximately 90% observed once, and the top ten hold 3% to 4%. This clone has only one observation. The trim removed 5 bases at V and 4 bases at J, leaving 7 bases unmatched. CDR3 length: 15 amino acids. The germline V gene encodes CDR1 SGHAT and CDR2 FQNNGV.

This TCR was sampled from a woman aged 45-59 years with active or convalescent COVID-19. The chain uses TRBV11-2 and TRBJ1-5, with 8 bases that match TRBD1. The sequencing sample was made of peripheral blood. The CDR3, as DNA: TGTGCCAGCAGCCAACAGGGGGGAATTAATCAGCCCCAGCATTTT. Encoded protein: CASSQQGGINQPQHF.